This T cell receptor beta chain comes out of a study of long-term antiretroviral therapy in people with HIV. Points on this clone: Its matching antigen is unknown. A junction boundary mismatches the germline segment, possibly from a read error.

Study-level results: Researchers lacked any data on ART adherence, viral resistance or therapy changes.

Runs used v3.0 of the immunoSEQ assay and were done at survey level. Using immunoSEQ multiplex PCR, the repertoire was profiled, and TCRdb retains in-frame clones only, with some absent. The profile shows roughly 15,000 clones, around three quarters of them singletons. The CDR3 is 15 amino acids. Germline CDR1 KGHSH, CDR2 LQKENI. The gene calls are TRBV18 and TRBJ2-5, with 12 bases aligning to TRBD1. This specimen was unsorted PBMCs, taken 3.1 years after starting antiretroviral therapy. This receptor was obtained from a man aged 40-49 years with HIV. In DNA, the CDR3 is TGTGCCAGCCCACCGGGACAGGGGGCGAAAGAGACCCAGTACTTC. It codes for CASPPGQGAKETQYF.